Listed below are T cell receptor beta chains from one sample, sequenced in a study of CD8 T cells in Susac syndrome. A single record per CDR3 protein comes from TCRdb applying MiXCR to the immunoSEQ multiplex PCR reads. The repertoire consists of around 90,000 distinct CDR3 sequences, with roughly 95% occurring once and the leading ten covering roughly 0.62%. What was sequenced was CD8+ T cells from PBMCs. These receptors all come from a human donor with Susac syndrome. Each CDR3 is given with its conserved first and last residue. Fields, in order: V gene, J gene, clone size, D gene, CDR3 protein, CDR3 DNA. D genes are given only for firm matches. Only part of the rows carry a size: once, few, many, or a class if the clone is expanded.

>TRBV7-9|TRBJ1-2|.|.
CASSTTFRTRVYGYTF
TGTGCCAGCAGCACGACCTTTCGGACAAGAGTCTATGGCTACACCTTC
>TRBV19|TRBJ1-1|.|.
CASPGPRAEAFF
TGTGCCAGTCCGGGACCCAGGGCTGAAGCTTTCTTT
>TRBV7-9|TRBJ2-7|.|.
CASEGGRAYEQYF
TGTGCCAGCGAAGGGGGGAGGGCCTACGAGCAGTACTTC
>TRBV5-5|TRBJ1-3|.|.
CASSLGVSAGNTIYF
TGTGCCAGCAGCTTAGGAGTCTCGGCTGGAAACACCATATATTTT
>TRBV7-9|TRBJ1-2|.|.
CASTPSGNDYGYTF
TGTGCCAGCACCCCCTCAGGGAACGACTATGGCTACACCTTC
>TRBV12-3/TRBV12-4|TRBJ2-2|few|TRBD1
CASSPDRAGELFF
TGTGCCAGCAGTCCAGACAGGGCCGGGGAGCTGTTTTTT
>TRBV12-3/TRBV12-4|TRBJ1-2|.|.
CASSLGRQTANYGYTF
TGTGCCAGCAGTTTAGGAAGGCAGACCGCTAACTATGGCTACACCTTC
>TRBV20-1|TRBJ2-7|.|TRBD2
CSARTLAGSYEQYF
TGCAGTGCTAGAACTTTAGCGGGGTCCTACGAGCAGTACTTC
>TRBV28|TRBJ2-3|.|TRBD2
CASSLRASGGMRADTQYF
TGTGCCAGCAGTTTACGGGCTAGCGGGGGCATGCGGGCAGATACGCAGTATTTT
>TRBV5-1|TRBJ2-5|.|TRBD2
CASTVFGLAGVYQETQYF
TGCGCCAGCACAGTGTTCGGACTAGCGGGAGTATACCAAGAGACCCAGTACTTC
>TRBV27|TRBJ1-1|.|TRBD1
CASTPGQMNTEAFF
TGTGCCAGCACTCCGGGACAGATGAACACTGAAGCTTTCTTT
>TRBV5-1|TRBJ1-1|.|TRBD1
CASSLGGDRILEAFF
TGCGCCAGCAGCCTCGGGGGGGACAGAATCCTTGAAGCTTTCTTT
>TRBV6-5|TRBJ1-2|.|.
CASSPWGGEGYGYTF
TGTGCCAGCAGCCCGTGGGGGGGCGAAGGCTATGGCTACACCTTC
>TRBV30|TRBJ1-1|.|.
CAWSFSGNTEAFF
TGTGCCTGGAGTTTTTCGGGTAACACTGAAGCTTTCTTT
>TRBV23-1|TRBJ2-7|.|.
CASSLPRGSYEQYF
TGCGCCAGCAGTCTGCCAAGGGGCTCCTACGAGCAGTACTTC
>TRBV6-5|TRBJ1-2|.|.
CASSYRAEDGYTF
TGTGCCAGCAGTTACAGGGCGGAGGATGGCTACACCTTC
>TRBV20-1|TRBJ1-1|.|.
CSALGTVMNTEAFF
TGCAGTGCCCTAGGTACAGTCATGAACACTGAAGCTTTCTTT
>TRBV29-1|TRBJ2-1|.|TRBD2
CSVEESSSGGAYEQFF
TGCAGCGTTGAAGAGTCAAGTAGCGGGGGGGCATATGAGCAGTTCTTC
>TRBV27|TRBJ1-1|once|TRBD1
CASSSGTGVHEAFF
TGTGCCAGCAGCTCTGGGACAGGGGTTCATGAAGCTTTCTTT
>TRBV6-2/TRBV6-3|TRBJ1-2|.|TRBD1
CASSYQGVTVSGYTF
TGTGCCAGCAGTTACCAGGGGGTCACAGTCAGCGGCTACACCTTC
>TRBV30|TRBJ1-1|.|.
CAWTEVTEAFF
TGTGCCTGGACCGAGGTCACTGAAGCTTTCTTT
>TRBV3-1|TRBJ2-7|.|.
CASSRTGNEQYF
TGTGCCAGCAGCCGGACGGGAAACGAGCAGTACTTC
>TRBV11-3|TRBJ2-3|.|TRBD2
CASSSGLAVSTDTQYF
TGTGCCAGCAGCTCGGGACTAGCGGTGTCCACAGATACGCAGTATTTT
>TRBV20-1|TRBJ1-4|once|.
CSAREPLGQNNEKLFF
TGCAGTGCTAGAGAGCCTCTAGGACAGAATAATGAAAAACTGTTTTTT
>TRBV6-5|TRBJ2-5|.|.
CASRSEIEETQYF
TGTGCCAGCCGGTCAGAGATCGAGGAGACCCAGTACTTC
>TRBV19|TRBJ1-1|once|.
CASSTQGYTEAFF
TGTGCCAGTAGTACCCAGGGGTACACTGAAGCTTTCTTT
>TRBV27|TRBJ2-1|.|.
CASSLVQGYNEQFF
TGTGCCAGCAGTTTAGTACAGGGATACAATGAGCAGTTCTTC
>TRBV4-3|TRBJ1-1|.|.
CASSQGRLNTEAFF
TGCGCCAGCAGCCAAGGACGCCTGAACACTGAAGCTTTCTTT
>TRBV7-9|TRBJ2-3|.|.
CASSYVTDTQYF
TGTGCCAGCAGCTACGTCACAGATACGCAGTATTTT
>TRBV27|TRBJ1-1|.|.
CASSPVGGISTTEAFF
TGTGCCAGCAGTCCGGTAGGGGGTATATCAACCACTGAAGCTTTCTTT
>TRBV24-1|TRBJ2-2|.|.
CATREETGPTGELFF
TGTGCCACCAGGGAGGAGACAGGACCCACCGGGGAGCTGTTTTTT
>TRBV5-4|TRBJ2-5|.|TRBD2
CASSSARRLAGPRETQYF
TGTGCCAGCAGCTCGGCCCGGCGACTAGCGGGGCCCCGAGAGACCCAGTACTTC
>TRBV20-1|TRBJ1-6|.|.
CSARPASYNSPLHF
TGCAGTGCTAGACCCGCCTCCTATAATTCACCCCTCCACTTT
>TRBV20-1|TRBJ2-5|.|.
CSARRTDAFQETQYF
TGCAGTGCTAGGAGGACTGACGCCTTCCAAGAGACCCAGTACTTC
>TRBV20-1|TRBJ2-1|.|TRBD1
CSATDRDRYNEQFF
TGCAGTGCCACAGACAGGGACCGGTACAATGAGCAGTTCTTC
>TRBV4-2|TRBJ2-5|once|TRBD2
CASSQEDSGEETQYF
TGTGCCAGCAGCCAAGAGGATAGCGGGGAAGAGACCCAGTACTTC
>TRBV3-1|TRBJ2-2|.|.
CASSHDTLNTGELFF
TGTGCCAGCAGCCACGACACACTGAACACCGGGGAGCTGTTTTTT
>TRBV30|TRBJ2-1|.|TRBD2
CAWSVTGGGNEQFF
TGTGCCTGGAGTGTAACGGGGGGGGGCAATGAGCAGTTCTTC
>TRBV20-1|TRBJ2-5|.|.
CSAGSLRETQYF
TGCAGTGCTGGGTCATTGAGGGAGACCCAGTACTTC
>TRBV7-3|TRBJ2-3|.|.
CASSSDQGRPDTQYF
TGTGCCAGCAGCTCCGACCAGGGGAGGCCAGATACGCAGTATTTT
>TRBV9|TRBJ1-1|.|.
CASSVEAGSKAFF
TGTGCCAGCAGCGTAGAGGCAGGGTCTAAAGCTTTCTTT
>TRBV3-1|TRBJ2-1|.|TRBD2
CASSPPASGGYNEQFF
TGTGCCAGCAGCCCTCCAGCTAGCGGGGGATACAATGAGCAGTTCTTC
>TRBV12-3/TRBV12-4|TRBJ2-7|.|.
CASSFLGQSSYEQYF
TGTGCCAGCAGTTTTCTGGGGCAAAGCTCCTACGAGCAGTACTTC
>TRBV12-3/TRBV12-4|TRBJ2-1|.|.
CASVPGQRGNEQFF
TGTGCCAGCGTACCGGGCCAGAGGGGCAATGAGCAGTTCTTC
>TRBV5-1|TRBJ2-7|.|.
CASSPGRIYEQYF
TGCGCCAGCAGCCCGGGACGGATCTACGAGCAGTACTTC
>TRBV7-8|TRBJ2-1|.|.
CASRRPRGSGEQFF
TGTGCCAGCCGACGACCTCGGGGCAGTGGTGAGCAGTTCTTC
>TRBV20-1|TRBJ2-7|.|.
CSASEGGASYEQYF
TGCAGTGCTTCCGAGGGGGGAGCGTCCTACGAGCAGTACTTC
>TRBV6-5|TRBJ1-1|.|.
CASSYGGSGMNTEAFF
TGTGCCAGCAGTTACGGAGGGTCTGGCATGAACACTGAAGCTTTCTTT
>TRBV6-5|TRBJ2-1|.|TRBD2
CASSYSAGGPHYNEQFF
TGTGCCAGCAGTTACTCTGCGGGGGGGCCTCACTACAATGAGCAGTTCTTC
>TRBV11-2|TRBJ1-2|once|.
CASSLDPGRGGGYTF
TGTGCCAGCAGCTTAGACCCAGGGAGAGGCGGAGGCTACACCTTC
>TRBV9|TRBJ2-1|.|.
CASSVEGPYNEQFF
TGTGCCAGCAGCGTAGAGGGTCCATACAATGAGCAGTTCTTC
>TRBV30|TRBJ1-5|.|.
CAWSQGNQPQHF
TGTGCCTGGAGTCAGGGCAATCAGCCCCAGCATTTT
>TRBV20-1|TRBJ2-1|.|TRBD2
CSAQRPGLAAYNEQFF
TGCAGTGCTCAACGCCCTGGACTAGCGGCCTACAATGAGCAGTTCTTC
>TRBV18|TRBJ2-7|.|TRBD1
CASSRGTGYEQYF
TGTGCCAGCTCACGCGGGACAGGCTACGAGCAGTACTTC